Detailed here is one T cell receptor (beta chain). The sample comes from a study of blood T cell repertoires in COVID-19. Overall study context: The United States, Italy and Spain supplied acute and convalescent COVID-19 samples. PBMCs, B-cell-depleted T cells, or T cells provided the cDNA or gDNA that made up the material.

Authors' methods: How many nucleated cells were present was estimated from reference gene primer amplification. Assay: immunoSEQ multiplex PCR; the TCRdb copy retains only in-frame clones and omits some. V and J calls and clone size follow that table, whereas D and trimming were derived from the DNA. The repertoire holds some 26,000 clones, more than 70% seen once, with approximately 2.4% in the top ten. The CDR3 is made up of 15 amino acids. The V gene lost 0 bases and the J gene lost 0 bases, with 10 bases spanning the gap. From germline, CDR1 is SGHNT and CDR2 YYREEE (reference sequence). This TCR was sampled from a human donor in a cohort sampled during active COVID-19. The V call is TRBV5-4, the J call TRBJ2-7; D not resolved. The sequenced material came from peripheral blood. The CDR3 bases are TGTGCCAGCAGCTTGGATTCTGGGCTCTCCTACGAGCAGTACTTC. This sequence encodes CASSLDSGLSYEQYF.